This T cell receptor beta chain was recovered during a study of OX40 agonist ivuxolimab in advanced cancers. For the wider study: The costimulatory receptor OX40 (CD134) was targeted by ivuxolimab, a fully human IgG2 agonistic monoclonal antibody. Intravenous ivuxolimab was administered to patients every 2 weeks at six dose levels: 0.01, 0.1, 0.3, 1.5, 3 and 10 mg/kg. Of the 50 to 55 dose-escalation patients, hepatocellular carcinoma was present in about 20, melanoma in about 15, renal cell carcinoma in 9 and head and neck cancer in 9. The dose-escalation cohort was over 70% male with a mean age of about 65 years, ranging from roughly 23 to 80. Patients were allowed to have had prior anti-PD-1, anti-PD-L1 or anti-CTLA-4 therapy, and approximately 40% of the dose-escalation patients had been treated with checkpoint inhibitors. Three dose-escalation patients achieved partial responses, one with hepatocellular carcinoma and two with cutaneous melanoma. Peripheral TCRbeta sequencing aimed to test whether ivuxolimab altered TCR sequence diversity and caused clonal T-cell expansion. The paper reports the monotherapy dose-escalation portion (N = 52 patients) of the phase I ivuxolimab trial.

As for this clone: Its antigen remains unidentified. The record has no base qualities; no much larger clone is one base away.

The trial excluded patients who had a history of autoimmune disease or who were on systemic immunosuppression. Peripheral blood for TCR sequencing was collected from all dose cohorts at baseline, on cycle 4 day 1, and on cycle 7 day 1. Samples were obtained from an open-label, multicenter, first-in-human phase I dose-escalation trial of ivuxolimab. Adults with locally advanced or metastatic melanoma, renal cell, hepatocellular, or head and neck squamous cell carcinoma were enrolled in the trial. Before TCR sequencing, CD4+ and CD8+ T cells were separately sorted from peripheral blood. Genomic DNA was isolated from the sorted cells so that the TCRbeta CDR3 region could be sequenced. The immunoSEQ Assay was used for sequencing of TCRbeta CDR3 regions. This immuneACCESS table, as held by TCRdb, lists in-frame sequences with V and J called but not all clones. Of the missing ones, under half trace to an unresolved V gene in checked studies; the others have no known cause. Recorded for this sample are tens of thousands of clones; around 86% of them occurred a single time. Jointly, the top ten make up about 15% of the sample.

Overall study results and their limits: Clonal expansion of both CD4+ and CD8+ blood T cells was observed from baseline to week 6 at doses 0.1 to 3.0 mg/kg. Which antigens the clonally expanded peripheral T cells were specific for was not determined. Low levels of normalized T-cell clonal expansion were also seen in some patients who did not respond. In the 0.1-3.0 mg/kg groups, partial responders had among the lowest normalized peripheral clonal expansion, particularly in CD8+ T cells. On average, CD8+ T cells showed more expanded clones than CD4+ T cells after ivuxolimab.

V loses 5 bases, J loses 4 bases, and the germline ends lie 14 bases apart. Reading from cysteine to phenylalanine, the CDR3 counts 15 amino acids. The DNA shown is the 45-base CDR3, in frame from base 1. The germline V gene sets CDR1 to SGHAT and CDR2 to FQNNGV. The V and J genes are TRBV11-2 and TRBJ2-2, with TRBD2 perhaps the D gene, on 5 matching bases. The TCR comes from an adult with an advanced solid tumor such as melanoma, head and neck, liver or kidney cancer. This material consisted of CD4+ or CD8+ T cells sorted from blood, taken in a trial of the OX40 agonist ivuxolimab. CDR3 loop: CASSQDLYPTGELFF. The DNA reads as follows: TGTGCCAGCAGCCAGGACTTATACCCCACCGGGGAGCTGTTTTTT.